The next 8 T cell receptor beta chains were all read from a single sample in a study of PD-1 blockade in mismatch repair-deficient tumors. Measured with immunoSEQ multiplex PCR; TCRdb has only the in-frame clones, and not every one. Here the sample spans about 120,000 clones, roughly 90% being singletons. The specimen comprised peripheral blood, sampled roughly 70 weeks after starting pembrolizumab. The receptors derive from an adult with mismatch repair-deficient cancer.

V gene TRBV11-2 combines with J gene TRBJ2-7; 8 nucleotides match TRBD1. Germline V CDR1 and CDR2: SGHAT, FQNNGV. V lost 1 base, J lost 4 bases, and 3 bases stayed unmatched. This CDR3 is built from 14 residues. CDR3 residues: CASSLGTGKYEQYF. CDR3 coding DNA: TGTGCCAGCAGCTTAGGGACAGGGAAATACGAGCAGTACTTC.

V is TRBV10-3 and J is TRBJ2-3; no reliable D call. The V gene's germline CDR1 is ENHRY and CDR2 SYGVKD. V lost 1 base, J lost 0 bases, and 2 bases lay in between. The CDR3 is made up of 13 amino acids. CDR3 sequence (DNA): TGTGCCATCAGTGAGTACAGCACAGATACGCAGTATTTT. Protein product: CAISEYSTDTQYF.

The rearrangement links TRBV6-4 to TRBJ1-1; possible D gene TRBD1, 5 bases. CDR1 is MRHNA, CDR2 SNTAGT, per germline. V lost 7 bases to trimming and J lost 0 bases, with 24 bases between them. The CDR3 length is 18 residues. In DNA form, the CDR3 reads TGTGCCAGCACGAACGGTCTCCCTCCGGGGCTTTTGAACACTGAAGCTTTCTTT. Its protein is CASTNGLPPGLLNTEAFF.

The V gene is TRBV5-1, the J gene TRBJ2-7, with a tentative D call TRBD2 (6 bases). Germline V CDR1 and CDR2: SGHRS, YFSETQ. The CDR3 runs 15 residues. V was shortened by 4 bases and J by 6 bases, with 20 bases between the two germline ends. Here the CDR3 DNA reads TGCGCCAGCAGCCCGAGTGGGAGGCTCCCTCTCGAGCAGTACTTC. This sequence encodes CASSPSGRLPLEQYF.

The chain has TRBV6-1 and TRBJ1-5; no definite D call. Deletions cut 2 bases from V and 0 bases from J, with 5 bases between. Germline V gene data show CDR1 as MNHNS and CDR2 as SASEGT. The CDR3 has 14 amino acids. The CDR3 nucleotides are TGTGCCAGCAGTGAATGGGTTAGCAATCAGCCCCAGCATTTT. Its protein is CASSEWVSNQPQHF.

DNA for the CDR3: TGCGCCAGCCGGGAGGCCCTTGACACCGGGGAGCTGTTTTTT. This encodes CASREALDTGELFF. The chain recombines TRBV5-1 with TRBJ2-2, with 7 bases fitting TRBD2. Germline V gene data show CDR1 as SGHRS and CDR2 as YFSETQ. The junction had 6 bases not matched to a gene; V was cut back by 7 bases and J by 3 bases. The CDR3 has 14 residues.

Points on this clone: Relative to the germline gene, one junction end is altered; a read error may explain this. The V gene is TRBV2, the J gene TRBJ2-7; D might be TRBD1 (5 bases). CDR1 is SNHLY, CDR2 FYNNEI, per germline. This CDR3 comprises 15 residues. CDR3 nucleotides: TGTGCCAGCACTGAAGGGGTTAATCTGTCCTACGAGCAGTACTTC. Translation gives CASTEGVNLSYEQYF.

Note on this clone: Other DNA sequences in this specimen translate into the identical CDR3. The chain couples TRBV6-5 to TRBJ2-3; D is unclear. Germline values: CDR1 MNHEY, CDR2 SVGAGI. The CDR3 totals 13 residues. The V gene lost 2 bases and the J gene lost 3 bases, with 6 bases spanning the gap. CDR3 protein: CASSYRSTDTQYF. The CDR3 DNA is TGTGCCAGCAGTTACAGGAGTACAGATACGCAGTATTTT.